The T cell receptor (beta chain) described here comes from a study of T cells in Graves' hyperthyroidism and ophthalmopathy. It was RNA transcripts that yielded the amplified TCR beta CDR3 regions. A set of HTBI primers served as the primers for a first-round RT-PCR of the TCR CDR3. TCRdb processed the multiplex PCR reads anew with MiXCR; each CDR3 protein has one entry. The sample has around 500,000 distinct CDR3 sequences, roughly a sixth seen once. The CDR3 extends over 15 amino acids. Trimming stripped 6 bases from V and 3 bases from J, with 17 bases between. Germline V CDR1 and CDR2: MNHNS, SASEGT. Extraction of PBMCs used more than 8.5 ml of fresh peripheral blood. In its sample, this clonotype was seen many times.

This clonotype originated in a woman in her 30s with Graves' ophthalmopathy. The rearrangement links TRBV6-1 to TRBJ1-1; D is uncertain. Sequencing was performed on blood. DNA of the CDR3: TGTGCCAGCAGGACCCGGGTGCCCGATTACACTGAAGCTTTCTTT. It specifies CASRTRVPDYTEAFF.